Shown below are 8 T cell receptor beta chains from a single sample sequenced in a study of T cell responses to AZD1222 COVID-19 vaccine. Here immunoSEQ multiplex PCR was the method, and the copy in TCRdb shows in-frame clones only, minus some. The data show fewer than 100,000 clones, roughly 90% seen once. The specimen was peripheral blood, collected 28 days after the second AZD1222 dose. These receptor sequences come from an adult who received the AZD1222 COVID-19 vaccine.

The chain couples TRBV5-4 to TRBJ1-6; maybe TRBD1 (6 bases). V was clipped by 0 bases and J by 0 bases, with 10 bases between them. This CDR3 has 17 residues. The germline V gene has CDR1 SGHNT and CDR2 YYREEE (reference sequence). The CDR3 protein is CASSLDRASSYNSPLHF. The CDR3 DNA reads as TGTGCCAGCAGCTTGGACAGGGCAAGCTCCTATAATTCACCCCTCCACTTT.

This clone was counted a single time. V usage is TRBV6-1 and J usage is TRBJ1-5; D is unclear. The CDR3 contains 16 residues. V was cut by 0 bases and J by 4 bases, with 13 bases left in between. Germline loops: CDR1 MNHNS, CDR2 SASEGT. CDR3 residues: CASSEAPAALNQPQHF. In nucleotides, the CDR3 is TGTGCCAGCAGTGAAGCGCCTGCGGCCCTTAATCAGCCCCAGCATTTT.

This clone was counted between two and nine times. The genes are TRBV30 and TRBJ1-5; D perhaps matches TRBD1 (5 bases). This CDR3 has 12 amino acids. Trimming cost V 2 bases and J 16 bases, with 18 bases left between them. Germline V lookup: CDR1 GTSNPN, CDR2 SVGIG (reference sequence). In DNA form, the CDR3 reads TGTGCCTGGAGTCTCCCGCAGGGACTTTTCCATTTT. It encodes CAWSLPQGLFHF.

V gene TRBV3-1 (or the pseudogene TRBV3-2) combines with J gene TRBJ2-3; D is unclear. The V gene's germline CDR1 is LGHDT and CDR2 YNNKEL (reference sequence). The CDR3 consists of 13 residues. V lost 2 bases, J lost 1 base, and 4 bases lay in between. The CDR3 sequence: CASSQPGTDTQYF. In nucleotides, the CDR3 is TGTGCCAGCAGCCAACCAGGCACAGATACGCAGTATTTT.

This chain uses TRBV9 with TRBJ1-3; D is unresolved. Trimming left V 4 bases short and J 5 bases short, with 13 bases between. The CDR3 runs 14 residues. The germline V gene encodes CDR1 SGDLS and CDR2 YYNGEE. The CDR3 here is CASSPGNLRNTIYF. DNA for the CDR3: TGTGCCAGCAGCCCGGGGAACTTGAGAAACACCATATATTTT.

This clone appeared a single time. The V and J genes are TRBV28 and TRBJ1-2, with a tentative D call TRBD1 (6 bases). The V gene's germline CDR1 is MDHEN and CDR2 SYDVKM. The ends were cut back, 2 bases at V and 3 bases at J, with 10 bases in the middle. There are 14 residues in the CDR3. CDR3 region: CASSLGGADYGYTF. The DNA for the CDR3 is TGTGCCAGCAGTTTAGGGGGGGCTGACTATGGCTACACCTTC.

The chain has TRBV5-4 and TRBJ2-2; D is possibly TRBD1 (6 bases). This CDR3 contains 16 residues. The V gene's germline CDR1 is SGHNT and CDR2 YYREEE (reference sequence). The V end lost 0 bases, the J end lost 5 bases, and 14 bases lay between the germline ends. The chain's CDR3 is CASSLDPGAGTGELFF. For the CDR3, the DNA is TGTGCCAGCAGCTTGGATCCAGGGGCAGGGACCGGGGAGCTGTTTTTT.

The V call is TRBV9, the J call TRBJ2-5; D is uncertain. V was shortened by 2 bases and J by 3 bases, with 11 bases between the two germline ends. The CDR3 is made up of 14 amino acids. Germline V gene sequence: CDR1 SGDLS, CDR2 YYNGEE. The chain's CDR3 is CASSVHQNKETQYF. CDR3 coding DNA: TGTGCCAGCAGCGTGCACCAAAATAAAGAGACCCAGTACTTC.